These 21 T cell receptor beta chains originate from one sample sequenced in a study of blood T cell repertoires in COVID-19. Measured with immunoSEQ multiplex PCR; TCRdb has only the in-frame clones, and not every one. The sample carries 120,000 to 150,000 clones, more than 80% recorded once. Sample: peripheral blood. These receptors were obtained from a human donor in a cohort sampled during active COVID-19.

Remarks on this clone: Other DNA sequences from this sample encode an identical CDR3 as well. The gene calls are TRBV18 and TRBJ2-3, with D hard to call. The CDR3 contains 12 residues. Germline CDR1 and CDR2: KGHSH and LQKENI. Trimming left V 2 bases short and J 6 bases short, with 6 bases between. DNA for the CDR3: TGTGCCAGCTCACCATCGTCCGATACGCAGTATTTT. Translation: CASSPSSDTQYF.

The genes are TRBV5-4 and TRBJ2-1; 7 bases map to TRBD1. The V gene end was trimmed by 6 bases and the J gene end by 1 base; junction bases not matched to a gene: 7. CDR1 SGHNT and CDR2 YYREEE come from the germline V gene (reference sequence). The CDR3 has 15 amino acids. The CDR3 DNA reads as TGTGCCAGCACCCTTACGACAGGGTCCTACAATGAGCAGTTCTTC. Amino acid sequence: CASTLTTGSYNEQFF.

This sequence joins TRBV6-5 and TRBJ1-2; maybe TRBD1 (5 bases). There are 14 residues in the CDR3. V was clipped by 6 bases and J by 4 bases, with 15 bases between them. CDR1 MNHEY and CDR2 SVGAGI come from the germline V gene. The DNA of the CDR3 is TGTGCCAGCAGGGAGACTGGGGGGGTCTATGGCTACACCTTC. Translation: CASRETGGVYGYTF.

The chain has TRBV7-6 and TRBJ2-7; D is perhaps TRBD1 (5 bases). V dropped 3 bases and J dropped 6 bases, with 12 bases sitting between them. Germline V gene sequence: CDR1 SGHVS, CDR2 FNYEAQ. CDR3 length: 13 residues. In DNA form, the CDR3 reads TGTGCCAGCAGCTTTGGACAATCGGGCGAGCAGTACTTC. Amino acids: CASSFGQSGEQYF. Full variable domain (rest looked up from reference TRBV7-6 and TRBJ2-7): GAGVSQSPRYKVTKRGQDVALRCDPISGHVSLYWYRQALGQGPEFLTYFNYEAQQDKSGLPNDRFSAERPEGSISTLTIQRTEQRDSAMYRCASSFGQSGEQYFGPGTRLTVT.

The V gene is TRBV24-1, the J gene TRBJ1-1, with D uncertain. Trimming took 3 bases from V and 1 from J, leaving 5 bases between them. Germline CDR1 KGHDR, CDR2 SFDVKD. This CDR3 has 13 residues. This chain's CDR3 is CATSDGPNTEAFF. For the CDR3, the DNA is TGTGCCACCAGTGATGGGCCGAACACTGAAGCTTTCTTT.

The chain has TRBV15 and TRBJ2-2; tentatively, D is TRBD1 (6 bases). The V and J ends lost 0 bases and 0 bases respectively, with 11 bases between them. The CDR3 has 17 amino acids. Germline V CDR1 and CDR2: LNHNV, YYDKDF (reference sequence). The CDR3 reads CATSRDRTGTNTGELFF. Here the CDR3 DNA reads TGTGCCACCAGCAGAGATCGAACAGGGACGAACACCGGGGAGCTGTTTTTT.

The V and J genes are TRBV2 and TRBJ1-5; 7 nucleotides align to TRBD1. Germline CDR1 is SNHLY and CDR2 is FYNNEI. The trim removed 1 base at V and 5 bases at J, leaving 5 bases unmatched. CDR3 length: 15 residues. CDR3 DNA: TGTGCCAGCAGTGAAGGGGACAGAGACGATCAGCCCCAGCATTTT. Protein product: CASSEGDRDDQPQHF. Based on the CDR3 plus reference TRBV2 and TRBJ1-5, the full variable domain is EPEVTQTPSHQVTQMGQEVILRCVPISNHLYFYWYRQILGQKVEFLVSFYNNEISEKSEIFDDQFSVERPDGSNFTLKIRSTKLEDSAMYFCASSEGDRDDQPQHFGDGTRLSIL.

In this sample, this clone turned up a few times. The chain joins TRBV4-2 to TRBJ2-7; D may be TRBD1 (6 bases). The CDR3 runs 15 residues. Deletions cut 0 bases from V and 2 bases from J, with 11 bases between. From germline, CDR1 is LGHNA and CDR2 YNFKEQ. The CDR3 reads CASSQDPQGPYEQYF. The DNA for the CDR3 is TGTGCCAGCAGCCAAGACCCACAGGGCCCCTACGAGCAGTACTTC.

About this clone: The sample has other DNA sequences that encode this CDR3 too. The rearrangement joins TRBV19 to TRBJ2-3; D gene ambiguous. There are 15 residues in the CDR3. V was cut by 1 base and J by 0 bases, with 8 bases left in between. Germline V gene data show CDR1 as LNHDA and CDR2 as SQIVND (reference sequence). In DNA, the CDR3 is TGTGCCAGTAGTATAGTACGTACTAGCACAGATACGCAGTATTTT. Its translation: CASSIVRTSTDTQYF.

The genes are TRBV29-1 and TRBJ1-2, with a weak D call TRBD1 (5 bases). Per the germline V gene, CDR1 is SQVTM and CDR2 is ANQGSEA. V was cut by 7 bases and J by 4 bases, with 13 bases left in between. CDR3 size: 12 residues. CDR3 residues: CSALRGGYGYTF. CDR3 nucleotides: TGCAGCGCCCTCCGGGGGGGCTATGGCTACACCTTC. The full variable domain, completed using reference TRBV29-1 and TRBJ1-2, is SAVISQKPSRDICQRGTSLTIQCQVDSQVTMMFWYRQQPGQSLTLIATANQGSEATYESGFVIDKFPISRPNLTFSTLTVSNMSPEDSSIYLCSALRGGYGYTFGSGTRLTVV.

The gene calls are TRBV4-2 and TRBJ1-6; no clear D. CDR3 length: 17 amino acids. Germline-derived CDR1 and CDR2 are LGHNA and YNFKEQ. The V end lost 0 bases, the J end lost 8 bases, and 17 bases lay between the germline ends. For the CDR3, the DNA is TGTGCCAGCAGCCAAGAAGCCGCGGGATCTGTGGATTCACCCCTCCACTTT. This encodes CASSQEAAGSVDSPLHF.

The V gene is TRBV9, the J gene TRBJ2-3; 7 bases line up with TRBD1. Unmatched junction bases numbered 11, after V lost 4 bases and J lost 9 bases. The CDR3 is 14 residues long. Germline-derived CDR1 and CDR2 are SGDLS and YYNGEE. CDR3 bases: TGTGCCAGCAGCCCAGGGGGTGACAGTTCCACGCAGTATTTT. This translates into CASSPGGDSSTQYF.

The chain combines TRBV15 with TRBJ2-1, with 10 bases aligning to TRBD1. The CDR3 contains 15 residues. Germline loops: CDR1 LNHNV, CDR2 YYDKDF (reference sequence). The trim removed 3 bases at V and 8 bases at J, leaving 7 bases unmatched. The CDR3 DNA follows: TGTGCCACCAGCAGGGCCGGGACAGGGGTCGATGAGCAGTTCTTC. As protein: CATSRAGTGVDEQFF.

The rearrangement uses TRBV9 and TRBJ1-2, with D maybe TRBD1 (6 bases). Trimming shortened V by 2 bases and J by 7 bases, and 21 bases separated the two germline ends. Germline V gene data show CDR1 as SGDLS and CDR2 as YYNGEE. This CDR3 has 16 amino acids. DNA of the CDR3: TGTGCCAGCAGCGTCGGGGGGGCCATACAGCAATCTGGCTACACCTTC. This gives the protein CASSVGGAIQQSGYTF.

The chain links TRBV7-2 to TRBJ2-2, with 7 bases identical to TRBD1. In germline, CDR1 is SGHTA, CDR2 FQGNSA. This CDR3 has 16 amino acids. V was clipped by 0 bases and J by 0 bases; unmatched bases: 1. CDR3 bases: TGTGCCAGCAGCTTAGCAGGGGGCGCGAACACCGGGGAGCTGTTTTTT. Translating gives CASSLAGGANTGELFF.

The chain has TRBV30 and TRBJ2-1; 11 positions match TRBD2. The trim removed 4 bases at V and 4 bases at J, leaving 0 bases unmatched. The CDR3 is 13 amino acids. The V gene's germline CDR1 is GTSNPN and CDR2 SVGIG (reference sequence). CDR3 nucleotide sequence: TGTGCCTGGACTAGCGGGGGGTACAATGAGCAGTTCTTC. Amino acids: CAWTSGGYNEQFF.

This chain uses TRBV6-6 with TRBJ1-6; D call uncertain. The V end lost 7 bases, the J end lost 3 bases, and 16 bases lay between the germline ends. This CDR3 region has 16 residues. Germline CDR1 MNHNY, CDR2 SVGAGI (reference sequence). CDR3 loop: CASTLGGGLYNSPLHF. Written as DNA, the CDR3 is TGTGCCAGCACCCTAGGAGGAGGGCTCTATAATTCACCCCTCCACTTT.

The chain combines TRBV27 with TRBJ1-5; no clear D gene. The germline V gene has CDR1 MNHEY and CDR2 SMNVEV (reference sequence). V was cut by 4 bases and J by 5 bases, with 6 bases left in between. There are 12 residues in the CDR3. Here the CDR3 DNA reads TGTGCCAGCAGTTCTAGAGATCAGCCCCAGCATTTT. Protein sequence: CASSSRDQPQHF.

J is TRBJ1-4 and V is TRBV5-1, with TRBD1 as a possible D gene (6 bases). The CDR3 contains 14 residues. Germline V gives CDR1 SGHRS, CDR2 YFSETQ. Between the trimmed V and J ends, which lost 3 bases and 8 bases, there was a span of 14 bases. CDR3 sequence: CASSSGGAPEKLFF. The CDR3 DNA sequence: TGCGCCAGCAGCTCCGGGGGGGCCCCGGAAAAACTGTTTTTT.

CDR3 in DNA: TGTGCCAGCTCATTCACAGGGGGCAACACCGGGGAGCTGTTTTTT. Protein: CASSFTGGNTGELFF. This chain joins TRBV18 and TRBJ2-2; TRBD1 aligns across 9 bases. This CDR3 has 15 amino acids. The V gene end was trimmed by 5 bases and the J gene end by 2 bases; junction bases not matched to a gene: 3. Germline V lookup: CDR1 KGHSH, CDR2 LQKENI. The entire variable domain, with the rest obtained from reference TRBV18 and TRBJ2-2, is as follows: NAGVMQNPRHLVRRRGQEARLRCSPMKGHSHVYWYRQLPEEGLKFMVYLQKENIIDESGMPKERFSAEFPKEGPSILRIQQVVRGDSAAYFCASSFTGGNTGELFFGEGSRLTVL.

V is TRBV30 and J is TRBJ2-5; D is undetermined. CDR1 GTSNPN and CDR2 SVGIG come from the germline V gene (reference sequence). The CDR3 is 13 residues long. The V end was cut by 1 base, the J end by 10 bases, with 16 bases between. The CDR3 protein is CAWSAGLPGNQYF. In DNA form, the CDR3 reads TGTGCCTGGAGTGCTGGGCTCCCCGGTAACCAGTACTTC.